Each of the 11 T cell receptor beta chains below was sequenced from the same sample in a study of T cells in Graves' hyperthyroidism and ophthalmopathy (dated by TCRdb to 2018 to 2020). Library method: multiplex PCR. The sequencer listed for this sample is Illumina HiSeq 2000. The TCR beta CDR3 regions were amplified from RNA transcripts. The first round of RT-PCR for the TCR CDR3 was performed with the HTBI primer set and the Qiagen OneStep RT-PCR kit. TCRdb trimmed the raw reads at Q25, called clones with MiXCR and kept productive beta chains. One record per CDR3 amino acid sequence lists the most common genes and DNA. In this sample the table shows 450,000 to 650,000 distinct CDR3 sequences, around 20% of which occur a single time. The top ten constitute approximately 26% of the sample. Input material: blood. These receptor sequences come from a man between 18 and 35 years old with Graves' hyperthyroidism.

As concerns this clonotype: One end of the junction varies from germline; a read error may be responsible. DNA of the CDR3: TGTGCCAGCAGCCAAAGGGGCGGGCCCTTTCAAGGGACCCAGTACTTC. It translates to CASSQRGGPFQGTQYF. The chain is built from TRBV4-2 and TRBJ2-5; D tentatively fits TRBD1 or TRBD2 (5 bases each). The V gene's germline CDR1 is LGHNA and CDR2 YNFKEQ. The CDR3 covers 16 residues.

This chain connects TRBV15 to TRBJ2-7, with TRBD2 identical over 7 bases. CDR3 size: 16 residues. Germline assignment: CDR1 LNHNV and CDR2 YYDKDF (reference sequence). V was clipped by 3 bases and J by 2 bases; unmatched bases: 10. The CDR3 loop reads CATSSASGEPPYEQYF. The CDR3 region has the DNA TGTGCCACCAGCAGCGCGAGCGGGGAGCCCCCCTACGAGCAGTACTTC.

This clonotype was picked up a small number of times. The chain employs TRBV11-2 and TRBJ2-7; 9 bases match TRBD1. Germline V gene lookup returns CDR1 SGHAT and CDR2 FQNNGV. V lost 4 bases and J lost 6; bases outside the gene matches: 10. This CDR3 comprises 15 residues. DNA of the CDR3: TGTGCCAGCAGCTCCATCCGGGACAGGGTAGGCGAGCAGTACTTC. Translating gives CASSSIRDRVGEQYF.

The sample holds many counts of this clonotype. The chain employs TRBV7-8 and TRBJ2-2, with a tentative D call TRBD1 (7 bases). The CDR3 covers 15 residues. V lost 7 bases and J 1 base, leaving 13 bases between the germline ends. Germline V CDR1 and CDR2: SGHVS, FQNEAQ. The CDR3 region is CASKHRGGNTGELFF. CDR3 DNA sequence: TGTGCCAGCAAGCACAGGGGAGGGAACACCGGGGAGCTGTTTTTT.

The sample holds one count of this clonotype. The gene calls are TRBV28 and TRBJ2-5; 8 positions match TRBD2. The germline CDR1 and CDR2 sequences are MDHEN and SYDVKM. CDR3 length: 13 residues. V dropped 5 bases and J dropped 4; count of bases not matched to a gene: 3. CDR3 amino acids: CASSTGLVETQYF. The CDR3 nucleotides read TGTGCCAGCAGTACGGGACTAGTAGAGACCCAGTACTTC.

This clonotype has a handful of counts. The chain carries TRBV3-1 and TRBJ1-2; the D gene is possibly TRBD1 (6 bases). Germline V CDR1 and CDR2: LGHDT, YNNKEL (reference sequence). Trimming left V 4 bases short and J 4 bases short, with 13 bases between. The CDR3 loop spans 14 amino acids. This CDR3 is CASSPDRILYGYTF. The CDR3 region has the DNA TGTGCCAGCAGCCCGGACAGAATCCTCTATGGCTACACCTTC.

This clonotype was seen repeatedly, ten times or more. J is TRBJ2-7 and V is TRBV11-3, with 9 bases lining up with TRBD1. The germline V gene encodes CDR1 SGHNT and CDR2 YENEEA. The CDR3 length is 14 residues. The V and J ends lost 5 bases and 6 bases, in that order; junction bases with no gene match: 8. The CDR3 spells CASSTWDREGEQYF. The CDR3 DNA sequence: TGTGCCAGCAGCACTTGGGACAGGGAGGGCGAGCAGTACTTC.

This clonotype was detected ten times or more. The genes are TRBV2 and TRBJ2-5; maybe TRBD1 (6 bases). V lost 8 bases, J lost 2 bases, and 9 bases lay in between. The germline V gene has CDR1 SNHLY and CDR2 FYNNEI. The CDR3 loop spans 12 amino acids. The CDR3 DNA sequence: TGTGCCAGCGAAGGACAGCAAGAGACCCAGTACTTC. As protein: CASEGQQETQYF.

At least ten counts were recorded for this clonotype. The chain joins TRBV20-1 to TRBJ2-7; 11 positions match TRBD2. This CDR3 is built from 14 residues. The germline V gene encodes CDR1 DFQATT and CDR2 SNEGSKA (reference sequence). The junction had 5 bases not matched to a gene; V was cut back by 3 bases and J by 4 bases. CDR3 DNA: TGCAGTGCTAGGCCCAGGACTAGCGGGTACGAGCAGTACTTC. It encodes CSARPRTSGYEQYF.

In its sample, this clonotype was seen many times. The CDR3 protein is CASSLLNMETQYF. The CDR3 coding sequence is TGTGCCAGCAGTCTCCTCAATATGGAGACCCAGTACTTC. This chain joins TRBV12-3 or TRBV12-4 and TRBJ2-5; D remains ambiguous. V lost 5 bases and J 5 bases, leaving 12 bases between the germline ends. The CDR3 is made up of 13 amino acids.

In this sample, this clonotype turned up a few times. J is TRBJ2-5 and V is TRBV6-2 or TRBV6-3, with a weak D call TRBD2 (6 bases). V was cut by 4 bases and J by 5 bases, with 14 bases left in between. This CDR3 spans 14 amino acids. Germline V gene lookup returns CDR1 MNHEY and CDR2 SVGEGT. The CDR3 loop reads CASSSLARVETQYF. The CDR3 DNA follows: TGTGCCAGCAGTTCACTAGCCCGGGTGGAGACCCAGTACTTC.